The source of this T cell receptor beta chain is a study of blood T cell repertoires in COVID-19. Sequencing used immunoSEQ multiplex PCR; TCRdb keeps in-frame clones, though not all of them. Seen here are about 14,000 clones, around 91% observed once, and the top ten hold around 21%. The V gene lost 5 bases and the J gene lost 0 bases, with 14 bases spanning the gap. The CDR3 covers 16 residues. CDR1 is SGHTA, CDR2 FQGTGA, per germline. Sequencing input: peripheral blood. The clonotype comes from a human donor with active COVID-19. The donor label of this sample is uncertain. The chain is built from TRBV7-3 and TRBJ1-3; tentatively, D is TRBD1 (6 bases). The CDR3 reads CASSIRQESSGNTIYF. The CDR3 DNA reads as TGTGCCAGCAGCATTCGACAGGAGAGCTCTGGAAACACCATATATTTT.